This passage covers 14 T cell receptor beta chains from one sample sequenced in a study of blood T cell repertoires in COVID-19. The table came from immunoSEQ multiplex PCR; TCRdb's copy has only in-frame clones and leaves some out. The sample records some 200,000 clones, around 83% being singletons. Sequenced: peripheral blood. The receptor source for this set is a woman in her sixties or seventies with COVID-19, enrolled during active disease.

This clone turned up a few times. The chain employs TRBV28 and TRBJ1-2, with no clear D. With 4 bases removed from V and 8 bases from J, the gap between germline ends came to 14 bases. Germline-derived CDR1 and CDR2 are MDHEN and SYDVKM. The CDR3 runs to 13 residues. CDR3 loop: CASSSLGGRGYTF. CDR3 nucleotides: TGTGCCAGCAGTTCCTTGGGAGGGCGCGGCTACACCTTC.

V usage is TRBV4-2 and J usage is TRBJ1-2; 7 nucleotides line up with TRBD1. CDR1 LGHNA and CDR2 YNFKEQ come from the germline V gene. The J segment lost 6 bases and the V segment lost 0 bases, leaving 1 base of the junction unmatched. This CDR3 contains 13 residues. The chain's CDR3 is CASSQEQGHGYTF. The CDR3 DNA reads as TGTGCCAGCAGCCAAGAACAGGGGCATGGCTACACCTTC.

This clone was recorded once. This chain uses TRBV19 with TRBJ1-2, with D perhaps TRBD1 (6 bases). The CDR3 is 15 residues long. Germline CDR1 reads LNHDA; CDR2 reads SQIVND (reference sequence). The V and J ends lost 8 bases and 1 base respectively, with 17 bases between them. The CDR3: CASWYNQGINYGYTF. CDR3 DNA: TGTGCCAGTTGGTACAATCAGGGGATTAACTATGGCTACACCTTC.

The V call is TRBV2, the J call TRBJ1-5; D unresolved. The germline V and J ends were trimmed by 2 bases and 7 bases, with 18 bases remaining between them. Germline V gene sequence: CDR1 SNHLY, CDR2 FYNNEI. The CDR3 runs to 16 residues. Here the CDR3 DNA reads TGTGCCAGCAGTGAAAACGTTGCGGGCGGATACCAGCCCCAGCATTTT. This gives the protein CASSENVAGGYQPQHF. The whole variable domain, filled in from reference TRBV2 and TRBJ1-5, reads EPEVTQTPSHQVTQMGQEVILRCVPISNHLYFYWYRQILGQKVEFLVSFYNNEISEKSEIFDDQFSVERPDGSNFTLKIRSTKLEDSAMYFCASSENVAGGYQPQHFGDGTRLSIL.

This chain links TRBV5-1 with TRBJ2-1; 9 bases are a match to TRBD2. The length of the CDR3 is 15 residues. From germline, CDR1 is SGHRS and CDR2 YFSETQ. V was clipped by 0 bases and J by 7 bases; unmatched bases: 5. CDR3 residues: CASSLVASGTNEQFF. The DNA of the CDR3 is TGCGCCAGCAGCTTGGTCGCTAGCGGGACGAATGAGCAGTTCTTC. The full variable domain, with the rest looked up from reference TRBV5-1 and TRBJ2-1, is KAGVTQTPRYLIKTRGQQVTLSCSPISGHRSVSWYQQTPGQGLQFLFEYFSETQRNKGNFPGRFSGRQFSNSRSEMNVSTLELGDSALYLCASSLVASGTNEQFFGPGTRLTVL.

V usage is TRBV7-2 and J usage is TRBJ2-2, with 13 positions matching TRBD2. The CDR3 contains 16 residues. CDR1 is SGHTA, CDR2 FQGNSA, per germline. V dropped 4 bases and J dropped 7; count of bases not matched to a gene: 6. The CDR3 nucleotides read TGTGCCAGCAGCTCAACTAGCGGGAGGGGGGTCGGGGAGCTGTTTTTT. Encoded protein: CASSSTSGRGVGELFF.

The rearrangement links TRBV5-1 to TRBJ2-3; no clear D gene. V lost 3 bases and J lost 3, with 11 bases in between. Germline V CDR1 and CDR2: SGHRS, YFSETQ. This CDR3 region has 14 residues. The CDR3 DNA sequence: TGCGCCAGCAGCTCCCAGACAAATACAGATACGCAGTATTTT. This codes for CASSSQTNTDTQYF.

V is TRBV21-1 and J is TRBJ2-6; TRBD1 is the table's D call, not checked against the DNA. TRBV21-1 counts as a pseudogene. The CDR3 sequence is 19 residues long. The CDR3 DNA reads TGTGCCAGCAGTTGTGTCCTGCGACAGGGGGCGTTTTGGGTCAACGTCCTGACTTTC. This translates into CASSCVLRQGAFWVNVLTF.

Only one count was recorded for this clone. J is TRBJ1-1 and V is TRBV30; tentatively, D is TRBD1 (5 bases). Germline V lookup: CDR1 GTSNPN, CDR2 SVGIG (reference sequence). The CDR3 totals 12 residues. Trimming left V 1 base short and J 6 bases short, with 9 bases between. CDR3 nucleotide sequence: TGTGCCTGGAGTGGGGGGGTTGCTGAAGCTTTCTTT. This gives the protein CAWSGGVAEAFF. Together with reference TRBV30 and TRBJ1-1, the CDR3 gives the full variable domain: SQTIHQWPATLVQPVGSPLSLECTVEGTSNPNLYWYRQAAGRGLQLLFYSVGIGQISSEVPQNLSASRPQDRQFILSSKKLLLSDSGFYLCAWSGGVAEAFFGQGTRLTVV.

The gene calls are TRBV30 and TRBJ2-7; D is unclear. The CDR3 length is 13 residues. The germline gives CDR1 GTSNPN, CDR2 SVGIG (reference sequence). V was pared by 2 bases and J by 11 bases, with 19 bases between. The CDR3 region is CAWSLSRVRGKYF. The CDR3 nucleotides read TGTGCCTGGAGTCTGTCCCGGGTACGTGGTAAGTACTTC.

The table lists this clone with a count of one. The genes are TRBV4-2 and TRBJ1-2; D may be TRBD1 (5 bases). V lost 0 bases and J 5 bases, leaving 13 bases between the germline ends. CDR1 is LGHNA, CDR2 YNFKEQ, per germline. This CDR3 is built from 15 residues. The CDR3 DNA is TGTGCCAGCAGCCAAGAGGATGGGGGGGATTATGGCTACACCTTC. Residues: CASSQEDGGDYGYTF.

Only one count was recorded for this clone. The CDR3 sequence is CASSLTETNTGELFF. Written as DNA, the CDR3 is TGCGCCAGCAGCTTGACGGAGACGAACACCGGGGAGCTGTTTTTT. The chain employs TRBV5-1 and TRBJ2-2; D remains ambiguous. The CDR3 spans 15 residues. Germline lookup yields CDR1 SGHRS and CDR2 YFSETQ. The ends were cut back, 1 base at V and 0 bases at J, with 7 bases in the middle.

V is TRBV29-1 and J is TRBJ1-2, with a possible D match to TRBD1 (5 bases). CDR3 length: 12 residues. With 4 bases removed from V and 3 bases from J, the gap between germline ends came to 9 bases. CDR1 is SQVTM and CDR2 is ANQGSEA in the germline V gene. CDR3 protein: CSVGGGDYGYTF. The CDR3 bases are TGCAGCGTTGGGGGAGGGGACTATGGCTACACCTTC.

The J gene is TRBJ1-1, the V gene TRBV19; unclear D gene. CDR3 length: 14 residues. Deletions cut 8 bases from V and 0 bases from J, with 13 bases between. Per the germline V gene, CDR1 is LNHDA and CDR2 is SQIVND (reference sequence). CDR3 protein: CASCRRPMNTEAFF. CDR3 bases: TGTGCCAGTTGCAGGAGGCCGATGAACACTGAAGCTTTCTTT.